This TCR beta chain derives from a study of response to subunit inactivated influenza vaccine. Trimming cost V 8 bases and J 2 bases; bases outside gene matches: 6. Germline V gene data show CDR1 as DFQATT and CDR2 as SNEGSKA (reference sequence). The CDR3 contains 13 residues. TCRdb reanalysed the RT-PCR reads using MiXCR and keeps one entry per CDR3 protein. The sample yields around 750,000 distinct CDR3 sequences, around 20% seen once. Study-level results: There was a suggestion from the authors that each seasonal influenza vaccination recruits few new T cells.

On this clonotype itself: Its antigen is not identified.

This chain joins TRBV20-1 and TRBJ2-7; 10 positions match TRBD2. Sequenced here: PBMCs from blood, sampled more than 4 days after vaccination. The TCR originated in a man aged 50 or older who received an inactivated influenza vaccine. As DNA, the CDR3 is TGCAGTTCAAGACTAGCGGGTACCTACGAGCAGTACTTC. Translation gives CSSRLAGTYEQYF.